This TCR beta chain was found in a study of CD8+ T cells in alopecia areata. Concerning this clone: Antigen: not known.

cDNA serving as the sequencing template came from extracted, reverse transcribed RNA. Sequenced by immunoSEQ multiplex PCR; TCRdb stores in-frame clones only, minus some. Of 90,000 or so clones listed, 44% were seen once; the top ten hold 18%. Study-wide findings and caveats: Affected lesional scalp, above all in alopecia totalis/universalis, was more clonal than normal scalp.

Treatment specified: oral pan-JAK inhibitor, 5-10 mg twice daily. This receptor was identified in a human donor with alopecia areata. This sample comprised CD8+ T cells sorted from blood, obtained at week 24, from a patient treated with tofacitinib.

CDR3 in DNA: TGTGCCAGCAGCTTAGCGGAGGACAACCAAGAGACCCAGTACTTC. This codes for CASSLAEDNQETQYF. This sequence joins TRBV7-2 and TRBJ2-5; the D call may be TRBD1 or TRBD2 (5 bases each). With 0 bases removed from V and 0 bases from J, the gap between germline ends came to 8 bases. The CDR3 extends over 15 amino acids. Germline values: CDR1 SGHTA, CDR2 FQGNSA.